Here is one T cell receptor beta chain with its context. Antigen specificity is unknown. This sample was taken from a study of T-cell memory formation after mild COVID-19. Whole-study context: Largely donor-specific TCR clusters were found.

Regarding the study as a whole: Some responding clones appeared in pre-infection memory, suggesting cross-reactive memory joined.

Germline V lookup: CDR1 SGHNT, CDR2 YYREEE (reference sequence). V gave up 0 bases and J gave up 7 bases; unmatched junction bases: 12. This CDR3 is 17 amino acids long. A 5'RACE reaction primed in the constant segment made cDNA libraries of TCR alpha and TCR beta, and these carried sample barcodes and UMIs. TCRdb reprocessed the 5' RACE reads with MiXCR, giving one entry per CDR3 protein. The sample holds hundreds of thousands of distinct CDR3 sequences; roughly 18% are singletons and the top ten take about a fifth. The origin of this receptor is a young man who had mild COVID-19 (a few samples of this study predate the infection). Cell type and time point are not known. The genes are TRBV5-4 and TRBJ2-1; TRBD2 agrees at 8 bases. Sequences were obtained from PBMCs or a T cell subset sorted from them (not recorded which). CDR3 DNA sequence: TGTGCCAGCAGCTTGGCAGCGGGGGCCCCGATCCGGAATGAGCAGTTCTTC. It translates to CASSLAAGAPIRNEQFF. The whole variable domain, remainder taken from reference TRBV5-4 and TRBJ2-1, is ETGVTQSPTHLIKTRGQQVTLRCSSQSGHNTVSWYQQALGQGPQFIFQYYREEENGRGNFPPRFSGLQFPNYSSELNVNALELDDSALYLCASSLAAGAPIRNEQFFGPGTRLTVL.